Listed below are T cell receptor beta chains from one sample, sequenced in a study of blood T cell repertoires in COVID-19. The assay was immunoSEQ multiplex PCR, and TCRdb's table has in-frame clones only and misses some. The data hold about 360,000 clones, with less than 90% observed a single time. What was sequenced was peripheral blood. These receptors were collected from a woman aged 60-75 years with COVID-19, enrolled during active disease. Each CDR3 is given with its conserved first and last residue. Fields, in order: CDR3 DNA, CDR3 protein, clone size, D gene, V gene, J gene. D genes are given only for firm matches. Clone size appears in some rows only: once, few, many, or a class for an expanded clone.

TGTGCCAGCGGGGGACAGGGGCAAGAGACCCAGTACTTC,CASGGQGQETQYF,-,TRBD1,TRBV2,TRBJ2-5
TGTGCCAGCAGTTACGGGGGGGCCAACAAATATGGCTACACCTTC,CASSYGGANKYGYTF,-,-,TRBV6-2/TRBV6-3,TRBJ1-2
TGTGCCAGTAGTCACAGGGGGTCGGGAAACACCATATATTTT,CASSHRGSGNTIYF,-,TRBD1,TRBV19,TRBJ1-3
TGTGCCAGCAGCTTGGGGGGGGACGAGCAGTACTTC,CASSLGGDEQYF,-,-,TRBV5-6,TRBJ2-7
TGTGCCAGCAGCTTCAGGGGAACGAATGAGCAGTTCTTC,CASSFRGTNEQFF,-,-,TRBV7-2,TRBJ2-1
TGTGCCAGCAGTTACGGTCCGGGAGGCTACGAGCAGTACTTC,CASSYGPGGYEQYF,-,TRBD2,TRBV6-2/TRBV6-3,TRBJ2-7
TGTGCCAGCAGCCTACAAGGACAGGGGGTTTGGTACGAGCAGTACTTC,CASSLQGQGVWYEQYF,-,TRBD1,TRBV9,TRBJ2-7
TGTGCCAGCAGCCCCATACTAGCGGGGGGAGAGACCCAGTACTTC,CASSPILAGGETQYF,-,TRBD2,TRBV9,TRBJ2-5
TGTGCCAGCAGCTCGGCAGGATCCTACGAGCAGTACTTC,CASSSAGSYEQYF,-,-,TRBV11-3,TRBJ2-7
TGTGCCAGCTTCCTCTTTCCAGGGGAGCCCCAGCATTTT,CASFLFPGEPQHF,-,-,TRBV12-3/TRBV12-4,TRBJ1-5
TGTGCCAGCAGTGAACCTTCGGAGACCCAGTACTTC,CASSEPSETQYF,once,-,TRBV25-1,TRBJ2-5
TGTGCCAGTAGTACGGGACAGATTTATAATTCACCCCTCCACTTT,CASSTGQIYNSPLHF,-,TRBD1,TRBV19,TRBJ1-6
TGTGCCAGCAGTTCTCGGGGTGAAGCTTTCTTT,CASSSRGEAFF,few,-,TRBV12-3/TRBV12-4,TRBJ1-1